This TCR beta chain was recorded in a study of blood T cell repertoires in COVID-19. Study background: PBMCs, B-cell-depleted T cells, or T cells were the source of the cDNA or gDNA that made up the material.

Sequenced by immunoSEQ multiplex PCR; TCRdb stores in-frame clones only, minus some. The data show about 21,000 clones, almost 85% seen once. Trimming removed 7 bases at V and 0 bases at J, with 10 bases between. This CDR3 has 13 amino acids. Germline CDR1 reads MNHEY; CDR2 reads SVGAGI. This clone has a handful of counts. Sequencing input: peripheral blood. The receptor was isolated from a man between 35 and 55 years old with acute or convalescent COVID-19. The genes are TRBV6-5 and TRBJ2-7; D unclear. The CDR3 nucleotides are TGTGCCAGCACCACCACGGGCTCCTACGAGCAGTACTTC. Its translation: CASTTTGSYEQYF.